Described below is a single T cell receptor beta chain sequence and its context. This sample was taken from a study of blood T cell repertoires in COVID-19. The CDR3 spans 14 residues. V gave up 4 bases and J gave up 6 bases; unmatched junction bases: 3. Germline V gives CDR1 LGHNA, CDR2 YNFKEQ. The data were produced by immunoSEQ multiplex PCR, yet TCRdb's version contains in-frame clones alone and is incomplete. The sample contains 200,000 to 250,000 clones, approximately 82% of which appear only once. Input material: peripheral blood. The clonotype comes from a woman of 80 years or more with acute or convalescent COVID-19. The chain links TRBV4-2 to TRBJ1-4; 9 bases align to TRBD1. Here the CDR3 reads CASSPGQGYEKLFF. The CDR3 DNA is TGTGCCAGCAGCCCGGGACAGGGCTATGAAAAACTGTTTTTT.